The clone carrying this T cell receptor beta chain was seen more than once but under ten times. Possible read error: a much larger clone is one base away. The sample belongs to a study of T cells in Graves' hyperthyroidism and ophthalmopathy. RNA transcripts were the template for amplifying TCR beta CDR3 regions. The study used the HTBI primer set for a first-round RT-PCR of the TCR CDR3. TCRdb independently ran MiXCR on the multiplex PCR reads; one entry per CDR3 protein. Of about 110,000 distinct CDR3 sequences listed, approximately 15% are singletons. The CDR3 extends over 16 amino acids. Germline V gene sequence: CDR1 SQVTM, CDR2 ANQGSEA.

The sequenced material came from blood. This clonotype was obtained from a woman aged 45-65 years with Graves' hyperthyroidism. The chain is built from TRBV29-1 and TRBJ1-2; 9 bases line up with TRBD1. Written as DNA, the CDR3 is TGCGGCGTTGGGGCGGAGGGGACAGGGTTCGGCTATGGCTACACCTTC. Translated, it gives CGVGAEGTGFGYGYTF. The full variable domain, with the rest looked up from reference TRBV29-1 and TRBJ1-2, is SAVISQKPSRDICQRGTSLTIQCQVDSQVTMMFWYRQQPGQSLTLIATANQGSEATYESGFVIDKFPISRPNLTFSTLTVSNMSPEDSSIYLCGVGAEGTGFGYGYTFGSGTRLTVV.